This is a list of T cell receptor beta chains from one sample in a study of T cell responses to AZD1222 COVID-19 vaccine. This table comes from immunoSEQ multiplex PCR, and its TCRdb copy is limited to in-frame clones, with some not included. This table has some 150,000 clones, roughly 90% appearing once. The specimen was peripheral blood, collected 28 days after the second AZD1222 dose. The receptors originated from an adult who received the AZD1222 COVID-19 vaccine. The CDR3 runs from the conserved cysteine through the conserved F or W.

j_gene,v_gene,CDR3aa
TRBJ1-1,TRBV19,CASSIGMNTEAFF
TRBJ2-7,TRBV2,CASSLDRYEQYF
TRBJ2-1,TRBV3-1/TRBV3-2,CASSQQPGLAGDMQFF
TRBJ1-2,TRBV4-1,CASSPGQTNYGYTF
TRBJ1-5,TRBV3-1/TRBV3-2,CASSHFENQPQHF
TRBJ2-5,TRBV18,CASSPASRETQYF
TRBJ2-7,TRBV3-1/TRBV3-2,CASSQPTGSYEQYF
TRBJ1-1,TRBV5-4,CASSLDWGETEAFF
TRBJ2-1,TRBV5-1,CASSHSTSDNEQFF
TRBJ2-1,TRBV30,CASSGGFSYNEQFF
TRBJ2-7,TRBV29-1,CSVGDPGYEQYF
TRBJ2-1,TRBV3-1/TRBV3-2,CASSRFGDEQFF
TRBJ2-7,TRBV6-5,CASSYPGQSSYEQYF
TRBJ1-5,TRBV4-1,CASSQEGLAGNQPQHF
TRBJ1-5,TRBV10-3,CAISTTGDQPQHF
TRBJ1-2,TRBV2,CASILAEIIYGYTF
TRBJ2-1,TRBV6-4,CASSDRGTGGNEQFF
TRBJ1-4,TRBV12-5,CARGDSANEKLFF
TRBJ1-1,TRBV19,CASSRVLQGATEAFF
TRBJ2-7,TRBV10-2,CASSESRGGGEQYF
TRBJ2-5,TRBV3-1/TRBV3-2,CASSPAVLSKETQYF
TRBJ2-7,TRBV28,CASVGLAGVGLYEQYF
TRBJ2-5,TRBV7-9,CASSTQLAQSQETQYF
TRBJ1-2,TRBV12-3/TRBV12-4,CASGAGRGNGYTF
TRBJ1-1,TRBV11-2,CASSYTGTEAFF
TRBJ1-2,TRBV21-1,CASSKVVGRSPF
TRBJ1-1,TRBV2,CAIASLAEAFF
TRBJ1-2,TRBV4-1,CASSQDRGDYGYTF
TRBJ2-7,TRBV11-2,CASSPPGASEQYF
TRBJ2-1,TRBV24-1,CATEREMYNEQFF